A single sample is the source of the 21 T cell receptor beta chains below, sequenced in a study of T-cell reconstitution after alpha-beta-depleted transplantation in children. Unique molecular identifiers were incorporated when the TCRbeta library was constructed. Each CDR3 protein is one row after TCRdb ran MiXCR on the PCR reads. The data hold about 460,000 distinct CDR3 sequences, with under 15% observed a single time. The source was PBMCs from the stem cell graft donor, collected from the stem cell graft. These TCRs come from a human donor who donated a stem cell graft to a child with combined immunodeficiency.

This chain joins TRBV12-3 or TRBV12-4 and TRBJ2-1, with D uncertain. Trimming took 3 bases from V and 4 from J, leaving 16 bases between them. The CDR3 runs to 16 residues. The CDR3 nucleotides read TGTGCCAGCAGTTTTTGGGTCCGAGGACGTTACAATGAGCAGTTCTTC. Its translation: CASSFWVRGRYNEQFF.

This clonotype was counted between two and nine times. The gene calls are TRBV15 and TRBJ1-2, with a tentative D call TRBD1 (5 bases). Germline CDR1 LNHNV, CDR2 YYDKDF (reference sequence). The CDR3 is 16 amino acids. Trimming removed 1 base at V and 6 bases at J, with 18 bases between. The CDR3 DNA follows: TGTGCCACCAGCAGAGGGGCCGGGGGTAATCGAAATGGCTACACCTTC. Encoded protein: CATSRGAGGNRNGYTF.

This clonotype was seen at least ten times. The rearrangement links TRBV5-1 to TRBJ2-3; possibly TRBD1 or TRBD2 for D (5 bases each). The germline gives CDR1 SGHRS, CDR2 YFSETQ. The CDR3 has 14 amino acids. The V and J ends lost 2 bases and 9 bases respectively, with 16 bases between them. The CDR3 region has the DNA TGCGCCAGCAGCTTTTCAGGGACCTCCGTGACGCAGTATTTT. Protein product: CASSFSGTSVTQYF. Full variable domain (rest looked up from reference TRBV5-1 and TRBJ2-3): KAGVTQTPRYLIKTRGQQVTLSCSPISGHRSVSWYQQTPGQGLQFLFEYFSETQRNKGNFPGRFSGRQFSNSRSEMNVSTLELGDSALYLCASSFSGTSVTQYFGPGTRLTVL.

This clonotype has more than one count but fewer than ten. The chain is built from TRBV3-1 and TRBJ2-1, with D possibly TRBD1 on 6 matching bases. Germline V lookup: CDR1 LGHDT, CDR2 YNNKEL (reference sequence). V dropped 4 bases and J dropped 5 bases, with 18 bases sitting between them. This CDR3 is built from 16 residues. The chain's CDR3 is CASSLRGPGLHNEQFF. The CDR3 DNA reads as TGTGCCAGCAGCCTCAGGGGCCCCGGGCTACACAATGAGCAGTTCTTC.

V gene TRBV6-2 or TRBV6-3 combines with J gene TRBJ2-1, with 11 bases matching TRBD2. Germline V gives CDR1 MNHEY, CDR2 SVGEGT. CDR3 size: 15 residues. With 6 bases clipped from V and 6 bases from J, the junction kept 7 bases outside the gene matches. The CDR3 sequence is CASRLSGGAFNEQFF. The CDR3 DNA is TGTGCCAGCAGGCTTAGCGGGGGGGCCTTCAATGAGCAGTTCTTC.

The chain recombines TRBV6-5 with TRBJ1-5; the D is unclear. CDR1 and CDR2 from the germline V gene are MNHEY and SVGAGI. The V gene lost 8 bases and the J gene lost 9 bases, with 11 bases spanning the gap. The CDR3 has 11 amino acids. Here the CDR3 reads CASEALTPQHF. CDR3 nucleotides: TGTGCCAGCGAAGCTTTGACGCCCCAGCATTTT.

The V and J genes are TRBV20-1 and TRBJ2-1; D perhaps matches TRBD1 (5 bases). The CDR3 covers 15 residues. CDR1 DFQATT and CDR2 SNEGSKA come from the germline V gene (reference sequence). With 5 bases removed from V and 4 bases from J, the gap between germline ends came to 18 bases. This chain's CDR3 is CSASLLVRAYNEQFF. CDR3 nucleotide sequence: TGCAGTGCTTCATTGTTGGTCAGGGCTTACAATGAGCAGTTCTTC.

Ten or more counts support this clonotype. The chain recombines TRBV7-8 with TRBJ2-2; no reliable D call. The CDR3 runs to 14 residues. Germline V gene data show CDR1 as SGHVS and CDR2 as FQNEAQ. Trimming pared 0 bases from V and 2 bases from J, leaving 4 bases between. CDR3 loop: CASSLAENTGELFF. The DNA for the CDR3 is TGTGCCAGCAGCTTAGCGGAAAACACCGGGGAGCTGTTTTTT. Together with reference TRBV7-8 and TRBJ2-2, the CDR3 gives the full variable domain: GAGVSQSPRYKVAKRGQDVALRCDPISGHVSLFWYQQALGQGPEFLTYFQNEAQLDKSGLPSDRFFAERPEGSVSTLKIQRTQQEDSAVYLCASSLAENTGELFFGEGSRLTVL.

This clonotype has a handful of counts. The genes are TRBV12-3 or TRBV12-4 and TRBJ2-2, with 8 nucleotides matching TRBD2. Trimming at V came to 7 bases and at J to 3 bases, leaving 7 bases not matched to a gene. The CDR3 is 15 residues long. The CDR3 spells CASNSGVPYTGELFF. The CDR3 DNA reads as TGTGCCAGCAATAGCGGGGTACCATACACCGGGGAGCTGTTTTTT.

CDR3 protein: CAMGPRRTGELFF. The CDR3 DNA reads TGTGCCATGGGCCCCCGGCGAACCGGGGAGCTGTTTTTT. V is TRBV5-2 and J is TRBJ2-2; TRBD1, the table's D call, was not compared with the DNA. TRBV5-2 is a documented pseudogene. This CDR3 is 13 amino acids long.

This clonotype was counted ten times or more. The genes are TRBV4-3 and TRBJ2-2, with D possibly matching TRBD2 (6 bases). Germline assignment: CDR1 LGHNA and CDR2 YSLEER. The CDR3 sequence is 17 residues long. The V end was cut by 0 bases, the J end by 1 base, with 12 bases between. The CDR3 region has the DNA TGCGCCAGCAGCCAAGATTTTGGAGGGCTGAACACCGGGGAGCTGTTTTTT. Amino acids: CASSQDFGGLNTGELFF.

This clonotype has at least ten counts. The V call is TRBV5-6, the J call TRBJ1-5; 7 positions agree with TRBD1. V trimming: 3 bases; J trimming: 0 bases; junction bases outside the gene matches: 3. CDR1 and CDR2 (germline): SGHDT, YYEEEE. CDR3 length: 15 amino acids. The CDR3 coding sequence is TGTGCCAGCAGCTCTGGGACAGTTAGCAATCAGCCCCAGCATTTT. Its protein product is CASSSGTVSNQPQHF.

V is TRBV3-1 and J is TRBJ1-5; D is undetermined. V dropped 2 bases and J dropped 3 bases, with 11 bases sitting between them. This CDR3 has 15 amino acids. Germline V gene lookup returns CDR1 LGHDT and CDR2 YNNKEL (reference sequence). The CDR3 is CASSQRGQDNQPQHF. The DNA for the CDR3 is TGTGCCAGCAGCCAAAGAGGGCAGGACAATCAGCCCCAGCATTTT.

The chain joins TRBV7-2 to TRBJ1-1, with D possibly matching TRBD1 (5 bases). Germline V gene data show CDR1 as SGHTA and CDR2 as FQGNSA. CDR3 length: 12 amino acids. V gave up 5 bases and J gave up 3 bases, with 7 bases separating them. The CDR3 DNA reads TGTGCCAGCAGCAGGGGCTACACTGAAGCTTTCTTT. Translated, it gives CASSRGYTEAFF.

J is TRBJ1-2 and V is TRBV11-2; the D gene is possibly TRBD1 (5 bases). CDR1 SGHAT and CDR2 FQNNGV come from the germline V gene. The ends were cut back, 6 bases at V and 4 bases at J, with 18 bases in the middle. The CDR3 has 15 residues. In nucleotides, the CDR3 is TGTGCCAGCAGATCCCACCAGGGTCCCCGCTATGGCTACACCTTC. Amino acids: CASRSHQGPRYGYTF.

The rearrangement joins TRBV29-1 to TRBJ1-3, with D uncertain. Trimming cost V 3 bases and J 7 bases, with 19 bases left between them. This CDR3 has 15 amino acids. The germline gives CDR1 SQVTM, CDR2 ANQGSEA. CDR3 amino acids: CSVDETSRQGNTIYF. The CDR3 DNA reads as TGCAGCGTTGACGAGACATCGCGACAAGGGAACACCATATATTTT.

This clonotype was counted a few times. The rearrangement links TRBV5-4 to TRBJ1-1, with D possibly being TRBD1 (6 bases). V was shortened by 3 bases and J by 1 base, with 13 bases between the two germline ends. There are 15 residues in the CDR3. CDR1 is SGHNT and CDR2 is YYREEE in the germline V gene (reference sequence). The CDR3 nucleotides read TGTGCCAGCAGCTCCGATACGGGACAGAACACTGAAGCTTTCTTT. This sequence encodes CASSSDTGQNTEAFF.

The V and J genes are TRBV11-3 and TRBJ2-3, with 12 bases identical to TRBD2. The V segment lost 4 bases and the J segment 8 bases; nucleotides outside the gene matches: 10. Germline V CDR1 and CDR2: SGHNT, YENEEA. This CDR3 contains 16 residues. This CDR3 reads CASSSRTSGTGGTQYF. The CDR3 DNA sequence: TGTGCCAGCAGCTCTCGGACTAGCGGGACGGGGGGTACGCAGTATTTT.

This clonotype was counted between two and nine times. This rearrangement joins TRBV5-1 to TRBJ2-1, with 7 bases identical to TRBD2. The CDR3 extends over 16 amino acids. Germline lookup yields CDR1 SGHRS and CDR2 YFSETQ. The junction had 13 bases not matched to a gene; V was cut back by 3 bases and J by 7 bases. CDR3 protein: CASSWGWGGGTNEQFF. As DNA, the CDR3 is TGCGCCAGCAGCTGGGGATGGGGCGGGGGTACGAATGAGCAGTTCTTC.

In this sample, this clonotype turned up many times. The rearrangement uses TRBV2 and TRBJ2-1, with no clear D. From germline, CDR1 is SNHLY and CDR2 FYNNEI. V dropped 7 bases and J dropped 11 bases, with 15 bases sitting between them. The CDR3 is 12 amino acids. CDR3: CASTLGPPKQFF. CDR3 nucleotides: TGTGCCAGCACCCTTGGGCCCCCCAAGCAGTTCTTC.

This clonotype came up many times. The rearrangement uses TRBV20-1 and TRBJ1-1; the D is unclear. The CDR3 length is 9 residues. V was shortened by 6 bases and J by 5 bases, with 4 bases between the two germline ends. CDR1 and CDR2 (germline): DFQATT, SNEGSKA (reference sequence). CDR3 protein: CSAGTEAFF. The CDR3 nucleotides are TGCAGTGCCGGGACTGAAGCTTTCTTT.